This T cell receptor beta chain derives from a study of blood T cell repertoires in COVID-19. The V segment lost 2 bases and the J segment 7 bases; nucleotides outside the gene matches: 16. Germline V gives CDR1 MGHRA, CDR2 YSYEKL. There are 17 residues in the CDR3. Per the original data handling: Estimated nucleated cell counts came from reference gene primer amplification. The assay was immunoSEQ multiplex PCR, and TCRdb's table has in-frame clones only and misses some. The V and J calls and clone size are taken from that table; D and trimming were inferred from the DNA. Among approximately 340,000 clones, 87% were seen once, and the ten largest hold just over 9.5%.

The chain is built from TRBV4-1 and TRBJ1-2; TRBD1 matches at 7 bases. Sample: peripheral blood. This clonotype was sampled from a man aged 30-40 years with COVID-19, enrolled during active disease. CDR3 coding DNA: TGCGCCAGCAGCCAAAGGGATACACAGGGGAAGGCGGGTGGCTACACCTTC. This sequence encodes CASSQRDTQGKAGGYTF.